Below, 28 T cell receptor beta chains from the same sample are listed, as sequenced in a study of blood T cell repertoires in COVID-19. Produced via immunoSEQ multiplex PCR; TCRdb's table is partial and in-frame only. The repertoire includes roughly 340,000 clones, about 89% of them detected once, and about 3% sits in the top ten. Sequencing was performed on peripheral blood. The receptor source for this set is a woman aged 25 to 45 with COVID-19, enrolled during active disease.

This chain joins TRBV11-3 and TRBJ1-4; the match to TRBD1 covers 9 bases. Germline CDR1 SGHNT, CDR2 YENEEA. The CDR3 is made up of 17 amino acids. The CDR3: CAINRDRAKPGNEKLFF. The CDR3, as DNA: TGTGCTATAAATCGGGACAGGGCTAAACCAGGGAATGAAAAACTGTTTTTT.

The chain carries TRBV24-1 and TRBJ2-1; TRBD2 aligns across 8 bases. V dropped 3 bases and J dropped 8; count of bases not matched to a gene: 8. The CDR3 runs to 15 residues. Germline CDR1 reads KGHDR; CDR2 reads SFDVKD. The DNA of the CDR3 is TGTGCCACCAGTGATCGGGGGGGGCGCGTATATGAGCAGTTCTTC. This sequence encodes CATSDRGGRVYEQFF.

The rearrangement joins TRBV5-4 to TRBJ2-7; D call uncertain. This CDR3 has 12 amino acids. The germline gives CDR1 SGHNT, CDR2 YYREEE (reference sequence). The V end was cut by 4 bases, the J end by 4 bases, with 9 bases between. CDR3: CASSAVPYEQYF. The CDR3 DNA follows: TGTGCCAGCAGCGCAGTCCCTTACGAGCAGTACTTC.

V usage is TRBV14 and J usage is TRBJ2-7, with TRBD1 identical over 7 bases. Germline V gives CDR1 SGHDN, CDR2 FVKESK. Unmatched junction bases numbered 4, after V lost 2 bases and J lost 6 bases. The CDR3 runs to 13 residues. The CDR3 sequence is CASSQRQGPEQYF. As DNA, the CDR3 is TGTGCCAGCAGCCAACGACAGGGTCCCGAGCAGTACTTC.

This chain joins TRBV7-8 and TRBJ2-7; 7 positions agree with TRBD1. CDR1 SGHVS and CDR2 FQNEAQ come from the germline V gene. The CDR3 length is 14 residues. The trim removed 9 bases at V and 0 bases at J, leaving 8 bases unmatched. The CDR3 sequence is CAREGQESSYEQYV. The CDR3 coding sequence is TGTGCCAGGGAAGGACAGGAGAGCTCCTACGAGCAGTACGTC.

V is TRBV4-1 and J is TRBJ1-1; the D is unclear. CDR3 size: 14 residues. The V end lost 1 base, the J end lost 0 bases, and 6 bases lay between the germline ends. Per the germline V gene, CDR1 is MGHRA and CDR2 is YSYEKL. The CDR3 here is CASSQGPLNTEAFF. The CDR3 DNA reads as TGCGCCAGCAGCCAAGGTCCATTGAACACTGAAGCTTTCTTT.

The DNA for the CDR3 is TGTGCCAGCACCTCGGGGGGTTGGTCCTACGAGCAGTACTTC. Translated, it gives CASTSGGWSYEQYF. V and J are TRBV5-8 and TRBJ2-7; 7 positions agree with TRBD2. The V gene end was trimmed by 6 bases and the J gene end by 1 base; junction bases not matched to a gene: 7. Looked up from germline, CDR1 is SGHTS and CDR2 is YDEGEE. CDR3 size: 14 residues.

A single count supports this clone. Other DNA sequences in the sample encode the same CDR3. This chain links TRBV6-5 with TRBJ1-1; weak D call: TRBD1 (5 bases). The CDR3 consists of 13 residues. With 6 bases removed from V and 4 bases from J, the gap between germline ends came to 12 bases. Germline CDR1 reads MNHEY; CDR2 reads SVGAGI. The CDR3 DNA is TGTGCCAGCAGACCTCGGGGGGGCACTGAAGCTTTCTTT. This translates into CASRPRGGTEAFF.

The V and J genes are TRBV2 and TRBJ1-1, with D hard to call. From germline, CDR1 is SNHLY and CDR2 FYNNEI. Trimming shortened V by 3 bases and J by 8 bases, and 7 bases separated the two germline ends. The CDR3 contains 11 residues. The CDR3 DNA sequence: TGTGCCAGCAGTGATCTGCAGGAAGCTTTCTTT. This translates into CASSDLQEAFF. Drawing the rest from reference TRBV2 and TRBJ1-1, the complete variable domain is EPEVTQTPSHQVTQMGQEVILRCVPISNHLYFYWYRQILGQKVEFLVSFYNNEISEKSEIFDDQFSVERPDGSNFTLKIRSTKLEDSAMYFCASSDLQEAFFGQGTRLTVV.

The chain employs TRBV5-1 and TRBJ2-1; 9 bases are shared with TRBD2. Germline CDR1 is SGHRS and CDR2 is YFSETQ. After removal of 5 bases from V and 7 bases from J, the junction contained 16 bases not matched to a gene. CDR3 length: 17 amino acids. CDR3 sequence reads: CASRPGTSFYKGNEQFF. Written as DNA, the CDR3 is TGCGCCAGCAGACCCGGGACTAGCTTCTACAAGGGGAATGAGCAGTTCTTC. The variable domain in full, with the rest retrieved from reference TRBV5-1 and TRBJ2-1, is KAGVTQTPRYLIKTRGQQVTLSCSPISGHRSVSWYQQTPGQGLQFLFEYFSETQRNKGNFPGRFSGRQFSNSRSEMNVSTLELGDSALYLCASRPGTSFYKGNEQFFGPGTRLTVL.

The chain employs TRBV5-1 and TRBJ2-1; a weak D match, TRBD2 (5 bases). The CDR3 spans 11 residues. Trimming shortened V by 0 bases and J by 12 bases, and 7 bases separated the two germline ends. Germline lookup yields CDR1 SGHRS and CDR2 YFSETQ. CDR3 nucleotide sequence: TGCGCCAGCAGCTTGGTGCGGGTGCAGTTCTTC. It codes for CASSLVRVQFF.

Here the CDR3 reads CASSLARQGGSPLHF. The CDR3 DNA reads as TGTGCCAGCAGCTTAGCGCGACAGGGAGGTTCACCCCTCCACTTT. The chain is built from TRBV7-8 and TRBJ1-6, with 7 bases identical to TRBD1. With 0 bases clipped from V and 9 bases from J, the junction kept 5 bases outside the gene matches. Germline CDR1 reads SGHVS; CDR2 reads FQNEAQ. This CDR3 has 15 residues.

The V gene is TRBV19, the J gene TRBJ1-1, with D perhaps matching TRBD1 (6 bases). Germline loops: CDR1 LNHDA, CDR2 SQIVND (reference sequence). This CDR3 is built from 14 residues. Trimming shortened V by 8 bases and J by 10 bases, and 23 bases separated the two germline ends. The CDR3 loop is CASDNQGSRFVAFF. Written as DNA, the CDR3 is TGTGCCAGTGATAACCAGGGGAGTAGGTTCGTAGCTTTCTTT.

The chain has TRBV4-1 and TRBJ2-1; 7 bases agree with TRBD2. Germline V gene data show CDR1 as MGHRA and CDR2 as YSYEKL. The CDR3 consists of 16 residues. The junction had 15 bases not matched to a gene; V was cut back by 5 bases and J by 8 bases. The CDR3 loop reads CASSKGRGSRFDEQFF. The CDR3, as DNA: TGCGCCAGCAGCAAAGGGCGCGGGAGTAGGTTCGATGAGCAGTTCTTC.

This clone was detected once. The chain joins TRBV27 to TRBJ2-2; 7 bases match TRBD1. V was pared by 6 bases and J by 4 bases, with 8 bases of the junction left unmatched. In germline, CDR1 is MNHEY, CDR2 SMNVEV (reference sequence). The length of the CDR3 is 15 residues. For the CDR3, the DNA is TGTGCCAGCAGGGAACGACAGGGTGGCACCGGGGAGCTGTTTTTT. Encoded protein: CASRERQGGTGELFF.

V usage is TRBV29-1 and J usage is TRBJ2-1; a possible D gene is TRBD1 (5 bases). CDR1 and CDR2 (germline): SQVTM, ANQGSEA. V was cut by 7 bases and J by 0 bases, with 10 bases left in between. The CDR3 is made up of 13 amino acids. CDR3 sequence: CSARQSSYNEQFF. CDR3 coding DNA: TGCAGCGCCAGACAGAGCTCCTACAATGAGCAGTTCTTC.

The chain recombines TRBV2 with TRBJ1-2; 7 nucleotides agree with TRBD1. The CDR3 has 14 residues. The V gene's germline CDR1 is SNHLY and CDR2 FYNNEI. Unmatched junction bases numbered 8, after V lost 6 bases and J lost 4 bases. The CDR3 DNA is TGTGCCAGCAGCGATAGACAGGGTAGCTATGGCTACACCTTC. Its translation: CASSDRQGSYGYTF.

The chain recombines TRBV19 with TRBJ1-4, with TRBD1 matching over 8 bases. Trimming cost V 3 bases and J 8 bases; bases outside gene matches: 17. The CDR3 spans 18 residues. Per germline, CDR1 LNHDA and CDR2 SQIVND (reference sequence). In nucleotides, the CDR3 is TGTGCCAGTAGTATGAGTGGACAGGGCCGTGGCTACCCCGAAAAACTGTTTTTT. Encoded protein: CASSMSGQGRGYPEKLFF.

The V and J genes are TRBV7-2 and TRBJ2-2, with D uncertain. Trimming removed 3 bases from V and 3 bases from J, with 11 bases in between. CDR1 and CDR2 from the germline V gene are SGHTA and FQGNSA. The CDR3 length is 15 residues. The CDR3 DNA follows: TGTGCCAGCAGCTTCCCAGGTAGACACACCGGGGAGCTGTTTTTT. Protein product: CASSFPGRHTGELFF.

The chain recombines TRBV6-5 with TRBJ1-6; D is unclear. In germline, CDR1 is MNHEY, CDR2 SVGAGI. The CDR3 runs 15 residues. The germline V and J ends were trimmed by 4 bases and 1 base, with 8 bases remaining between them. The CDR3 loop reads CASSSGRSYNSPLHF. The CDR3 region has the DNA TGTGCCAGCAGTTCCGGGAGATCCTATAATTCACCCCTCCACTTT.

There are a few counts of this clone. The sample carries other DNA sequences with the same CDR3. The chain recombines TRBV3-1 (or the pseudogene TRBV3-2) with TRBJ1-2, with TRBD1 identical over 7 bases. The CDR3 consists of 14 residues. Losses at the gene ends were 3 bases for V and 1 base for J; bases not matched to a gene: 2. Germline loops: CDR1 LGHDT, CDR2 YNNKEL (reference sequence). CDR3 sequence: CASSQGTVNYGYTF. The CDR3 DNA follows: TGTGCCAGCAGCCAGGGGACAGTTAACTATGGCTACACCTTC.

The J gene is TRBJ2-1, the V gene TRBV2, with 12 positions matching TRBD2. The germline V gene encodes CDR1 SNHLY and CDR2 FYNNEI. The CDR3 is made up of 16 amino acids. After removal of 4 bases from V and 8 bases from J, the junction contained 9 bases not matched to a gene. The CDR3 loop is CASSATPTSGRHEQFF. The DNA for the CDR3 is TGTGCCAGCAGTGCAACCCCGACTAGCGGGAGACATGAGCAGTTCTTC.

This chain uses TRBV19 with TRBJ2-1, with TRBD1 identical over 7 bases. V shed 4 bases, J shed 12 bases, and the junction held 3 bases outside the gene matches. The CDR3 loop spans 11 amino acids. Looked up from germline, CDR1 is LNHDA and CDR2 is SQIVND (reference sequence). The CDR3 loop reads CASSTGTAQFF. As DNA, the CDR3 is TGTGCCAGTAGTACCGGGACAGCGCAGTTCTTC. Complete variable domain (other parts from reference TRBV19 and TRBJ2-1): DGGITQSPKYLFRKEGQNVTLSCEQNLNHDAMYWYRQDPGQGLRLIYYSQIVNDFQKGDIAEGYSVSREKKESFPLTVTSAQKNPTAFYLCASSTGTAQFFGPGTRLTVL.

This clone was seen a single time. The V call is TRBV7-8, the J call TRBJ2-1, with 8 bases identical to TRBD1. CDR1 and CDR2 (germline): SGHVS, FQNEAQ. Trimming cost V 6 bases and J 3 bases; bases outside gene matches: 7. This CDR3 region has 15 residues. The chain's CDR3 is CASSLQGAVYNEQFF. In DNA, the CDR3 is TGTGCCAGCAGTCTCCAGGGGGCGGTCTACAATGAGCAGTTCTTC.

The CDR3 reads CASSVGDRAGYTF. The CDR3 DNA reads as TGTGCCAGCAGCGTAGGAGACAGGGCTGGCTACACCTTC. The chain employs TRBV9 and TRBJ1-2, with 7 nucleotides matching TRBD1. J was trimmed by 7 bases and V by 0 bases; bases with no gene match: 3. Germline V lookup: CDR1 SGDLS, CDR2 YYNGEE. The CDR3 is 13 residues long.

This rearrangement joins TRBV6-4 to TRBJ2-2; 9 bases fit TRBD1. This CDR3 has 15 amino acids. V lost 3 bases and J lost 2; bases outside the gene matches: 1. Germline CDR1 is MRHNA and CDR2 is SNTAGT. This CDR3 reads CASSEGQGNTGELFF. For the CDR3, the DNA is TGTGCCAGCAGTGAGGGACAGGGTAACACCGGGGAGCTGTTTTTT.

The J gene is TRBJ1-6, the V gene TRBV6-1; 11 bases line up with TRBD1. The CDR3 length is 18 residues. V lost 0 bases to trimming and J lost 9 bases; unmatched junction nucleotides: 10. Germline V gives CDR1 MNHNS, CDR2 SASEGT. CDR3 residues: CASSEALTGQGASSPLHF. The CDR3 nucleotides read TGTGCCAGCAGTGAAGCGCTTACTGGACAGGGGGCTTCTTCACCCCTCCACTTT.

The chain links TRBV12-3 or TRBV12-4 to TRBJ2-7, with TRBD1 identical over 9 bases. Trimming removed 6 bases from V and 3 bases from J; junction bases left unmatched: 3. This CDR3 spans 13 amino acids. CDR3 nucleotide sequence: TGTGCCAGCAGAGTGGGACAGGGCTACGAGCAGTACTTC. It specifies CASRVGQGYEQYF.